The entry that follows covers one T cell receptor beta chain sequence. Its antigen is currently unknown. The record originates from a study of cytomegalovirus exposure and HLA in healthy donors. Study findings and constraints: At a 0.05 false discovery rate, a later analysis found 18,000 or so TCR beta sequences to be associated with HLA alleles. An observed cluster of highly shared sequence variants was recorded as a likely sequencing artifact. CMV antigen specificity was confirmed in vitro for a few CMV-associated chains. High specificity and sensitivity for cytomegalovirus status were reported for the classifier.

Germline V lookup: CDR1 MDHEN, CDR2 SYDVKM. With 4 bases clipped from V and 4 bases from J, the junction kept 7 bases outside the gene matches. This CDR3 has 16 residues. Use of 60 Vbeta and 13 Jbeta primers characterized the PCR. Libraries were prepared by immunoSEQ multiplex PCR; TCRdb keeps only in-frame clonotypes and omits some of them. The sample has fewer than 300,000 clones; roughly 90% are singletons. V usage is TRBV28 and J usage is TRBJ1-6; 7 bases are a match to TRBD1. The specimen was PBMCs. The receptor was derived from a man aged 35 to 55 in good health and CMV-seropositive. The CDR3 is CASSSTGTDYNSPLHF. The CDR3 DNA is TGTGCCAGCAGTTCAACCGGGACAGATTATAATTCACCCCTCCACTTT.